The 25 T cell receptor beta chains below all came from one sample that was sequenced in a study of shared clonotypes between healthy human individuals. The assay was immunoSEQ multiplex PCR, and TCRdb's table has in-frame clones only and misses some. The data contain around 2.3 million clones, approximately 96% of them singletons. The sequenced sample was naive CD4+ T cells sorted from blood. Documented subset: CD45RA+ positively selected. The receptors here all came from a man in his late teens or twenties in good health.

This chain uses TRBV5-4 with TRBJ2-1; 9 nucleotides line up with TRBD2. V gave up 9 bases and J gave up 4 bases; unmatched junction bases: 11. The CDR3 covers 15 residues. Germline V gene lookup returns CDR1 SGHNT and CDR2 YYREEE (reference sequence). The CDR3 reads CATSGGSTIYNEQFF. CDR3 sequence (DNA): TGTGCCACAAGCGGGGGGAGTACCATTTACAATGAGCAGTTCTTC.

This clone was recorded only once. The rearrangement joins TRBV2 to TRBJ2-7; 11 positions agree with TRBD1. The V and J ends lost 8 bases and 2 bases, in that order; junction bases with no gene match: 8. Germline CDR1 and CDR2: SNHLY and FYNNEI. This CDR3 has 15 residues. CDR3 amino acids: CASAPEGQGAYEQYF. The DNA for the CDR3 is TGTGCCAGCGCCCCAGAGGGACAGGGGGCCTACGAGCAGTACTTC.

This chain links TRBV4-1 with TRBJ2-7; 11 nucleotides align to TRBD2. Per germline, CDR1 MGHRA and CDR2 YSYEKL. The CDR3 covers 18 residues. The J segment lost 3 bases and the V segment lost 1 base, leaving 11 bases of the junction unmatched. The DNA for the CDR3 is TGCGCCAGCAGCCAAGTGACTAGCGGGATCCCCTTCCTCTACGAGCAGTACTTC. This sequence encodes CASSQVTSGIPFLYEQYF.

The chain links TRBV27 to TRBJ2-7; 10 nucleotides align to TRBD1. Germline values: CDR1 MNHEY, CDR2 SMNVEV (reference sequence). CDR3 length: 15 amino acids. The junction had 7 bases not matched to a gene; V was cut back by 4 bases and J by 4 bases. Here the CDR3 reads CASSSRDRGRYEQYF. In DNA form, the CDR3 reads TGTGCCAGCAGTTCTCGGGACAGGGGTCGGTACGAGCAGTACTTC.

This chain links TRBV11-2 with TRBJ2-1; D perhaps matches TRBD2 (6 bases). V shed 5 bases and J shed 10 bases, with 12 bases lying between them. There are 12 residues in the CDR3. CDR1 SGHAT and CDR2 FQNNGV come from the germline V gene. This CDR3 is CASSRLVGEQFF. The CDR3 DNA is TGTGCCAGCAGCCGACTAGTGGGGGAGCAGTTCTTC.

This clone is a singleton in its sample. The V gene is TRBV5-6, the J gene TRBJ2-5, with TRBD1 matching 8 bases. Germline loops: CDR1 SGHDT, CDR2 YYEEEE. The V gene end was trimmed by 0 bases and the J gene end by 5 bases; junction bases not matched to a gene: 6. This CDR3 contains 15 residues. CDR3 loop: CASSLASGGGETQYF. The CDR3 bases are TGTGCCAGCAGCTTGGCCTCAGGGGGCGGCGAGACCCAGTACTTC.

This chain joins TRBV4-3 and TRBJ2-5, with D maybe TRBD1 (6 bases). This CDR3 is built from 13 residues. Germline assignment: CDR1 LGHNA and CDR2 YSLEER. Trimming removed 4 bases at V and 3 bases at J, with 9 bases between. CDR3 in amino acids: CASSLTGKETQYF. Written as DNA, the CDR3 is TGCGCCAGCAGCCTGACAGGCAAAGAGACCCAGTACTTC.

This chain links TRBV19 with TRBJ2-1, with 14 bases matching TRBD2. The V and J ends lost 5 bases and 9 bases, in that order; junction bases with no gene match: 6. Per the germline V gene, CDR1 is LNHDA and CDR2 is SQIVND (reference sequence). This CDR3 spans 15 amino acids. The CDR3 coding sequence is TGTGCCAGTAGTCTCGGGACTAGCGGGAGAATTGAGCAGTTCTTC. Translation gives CASSLGTSGRIEQFF. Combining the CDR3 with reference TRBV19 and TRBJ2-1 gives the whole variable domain DGGITQSPKYLFRKEGQNVTLSCEQNLNHDAMYWYRQDPGQGLRLIYYSQIVNDFQKGDIAEGYSVSREKKESFPLTVTSAQKNPTAFYLCASSLGTSGRIEQFFGPGTRLTVL.

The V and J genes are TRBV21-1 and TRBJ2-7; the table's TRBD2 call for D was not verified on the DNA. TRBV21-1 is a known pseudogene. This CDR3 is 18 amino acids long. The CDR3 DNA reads TGTGCCAGCAGCCCAGGTCTCTTAAAGCGGGGGGACTCCTACGAGCAGTACTTC. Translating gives CASSPGLLKRGDSYEQYF.

The CDR3 DNA reads TGTGCCAGCAGCTTAGTCGGAGGTTACAAAAACATTCAGTACTTC. It specifies CASSLVGGYKNIQYF. V and J are TRBV7-2 and TRBJ2-4; possibly TRBD2 for D (5 bases). Germline assignment: CDR1 SGHTA and CDR2 FQGNSA. CDR3 length equals 15 residues. V dropped 1 base and J dropped 3 bases, with 10 bases sitting between them.

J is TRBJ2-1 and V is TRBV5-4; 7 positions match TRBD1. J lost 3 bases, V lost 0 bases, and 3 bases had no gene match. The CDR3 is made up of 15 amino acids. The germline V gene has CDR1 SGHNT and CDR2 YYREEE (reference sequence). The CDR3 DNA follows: TGTGCCAGCAGCTTGGGACAGGGTGGCTACAATGAGCAGTTCTTC. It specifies CASSLGQGGYNEQFF. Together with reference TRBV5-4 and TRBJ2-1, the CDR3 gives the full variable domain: ETGVTQSPTHLIKTRGQQVTLRCSSQSGHNTVSWYQQALGQGPQFIFQYYREEENGRGNFPPRFSGLQFPNYSSELNVNALELDDSALYLCASSLGQGGYNEQFFGPGTRLTVL.

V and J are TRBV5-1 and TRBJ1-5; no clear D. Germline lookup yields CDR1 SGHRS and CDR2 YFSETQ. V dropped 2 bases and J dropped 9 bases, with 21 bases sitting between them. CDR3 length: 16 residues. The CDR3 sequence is CASSFRRTTSRMPQHF. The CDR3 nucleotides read TGCGCCAGCAGCTTCCGCAGGACGACCTCGAGAATGCCCCAGCATTTT.

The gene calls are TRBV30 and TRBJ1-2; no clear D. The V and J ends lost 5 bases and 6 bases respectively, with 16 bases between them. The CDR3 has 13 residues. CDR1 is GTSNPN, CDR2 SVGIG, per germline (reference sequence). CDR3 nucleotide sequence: TGTGCCTGGGGTCGGTCGCTAAGGGATGGCTACACCTTC. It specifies CAWGRSLRDGYTF.

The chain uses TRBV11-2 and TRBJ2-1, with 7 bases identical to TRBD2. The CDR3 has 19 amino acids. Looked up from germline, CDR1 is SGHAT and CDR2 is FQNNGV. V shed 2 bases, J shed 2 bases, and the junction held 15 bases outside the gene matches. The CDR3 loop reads CASSLTLLAARRTYNEQFF. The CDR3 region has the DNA TGTGCCAGCAGCTTAACCCTCCTAGCGGCCCGACGTACCTACAATGAGCAGTTCTTC.

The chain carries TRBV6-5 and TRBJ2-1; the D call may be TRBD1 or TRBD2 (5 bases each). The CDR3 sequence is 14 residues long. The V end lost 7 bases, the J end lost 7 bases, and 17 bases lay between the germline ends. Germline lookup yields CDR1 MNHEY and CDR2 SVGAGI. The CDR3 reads CASTRDHQTNEQFF. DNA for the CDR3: TGTGCCAGCACCCGGGACCACCAAACAAATGAGCAGTTCTTC.

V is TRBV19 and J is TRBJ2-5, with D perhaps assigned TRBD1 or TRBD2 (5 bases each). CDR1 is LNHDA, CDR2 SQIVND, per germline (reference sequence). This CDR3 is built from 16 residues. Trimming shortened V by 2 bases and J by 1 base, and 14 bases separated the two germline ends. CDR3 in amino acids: CASSISGGRGQETQYF. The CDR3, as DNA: TGTGCCAGTAGTATAAGTGGGGGAAGGGGCCAAGAGACCCAGTACTTC.

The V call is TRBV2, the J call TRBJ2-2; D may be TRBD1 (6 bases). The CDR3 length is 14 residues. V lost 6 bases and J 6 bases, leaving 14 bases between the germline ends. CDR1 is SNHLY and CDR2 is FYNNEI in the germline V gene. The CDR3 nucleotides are TGTGCCAGCAGCGCCACACAGGGCTCCGGGGAGCTGTTTTTT. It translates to CASSATQGSGELFF.

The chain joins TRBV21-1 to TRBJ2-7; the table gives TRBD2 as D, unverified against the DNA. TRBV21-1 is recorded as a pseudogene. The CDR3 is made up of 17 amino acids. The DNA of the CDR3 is TGTGCCAGCATAGATCCGGGACTAGCGGGATCTCGCTACGAGCAGTACTTC. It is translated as CASIDPGLAGSRYEQYF.

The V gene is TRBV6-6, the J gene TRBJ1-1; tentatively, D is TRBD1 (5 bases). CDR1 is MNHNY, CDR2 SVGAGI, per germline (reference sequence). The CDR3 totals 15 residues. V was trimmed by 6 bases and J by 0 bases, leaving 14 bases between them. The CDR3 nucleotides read TGTGCCAGCAGCTACCGCAGGGACCTGAACACTGAAGCTTTCTTT. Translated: CASSYRRDLNTEAFF.

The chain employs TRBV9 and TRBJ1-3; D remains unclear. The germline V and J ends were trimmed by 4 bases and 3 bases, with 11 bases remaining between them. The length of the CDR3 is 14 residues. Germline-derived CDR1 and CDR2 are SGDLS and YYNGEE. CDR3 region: CASSQAGDGNTIYF. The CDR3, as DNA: TGTGCCAGCAGCCAGGCAGGAGATGGAAACACCATATATTTT.

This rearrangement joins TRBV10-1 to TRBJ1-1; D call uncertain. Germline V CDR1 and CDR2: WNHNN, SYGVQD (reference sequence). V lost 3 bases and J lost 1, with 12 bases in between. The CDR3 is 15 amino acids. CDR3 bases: TGCGCCAGCAGTGAAGAAGGGAGGTGGAACACTGAAGCTTTCTTT. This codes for CASSEEGRWNTEAFF.

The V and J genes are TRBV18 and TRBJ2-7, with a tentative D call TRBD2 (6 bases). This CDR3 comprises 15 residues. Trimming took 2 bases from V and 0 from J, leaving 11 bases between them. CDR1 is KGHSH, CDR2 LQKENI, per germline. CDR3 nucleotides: TGTGCCAGCTCACCAAACCGCGGGGACTCCTACGAGCAGTACTTC. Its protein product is CASSPNRGDSYEQYF.

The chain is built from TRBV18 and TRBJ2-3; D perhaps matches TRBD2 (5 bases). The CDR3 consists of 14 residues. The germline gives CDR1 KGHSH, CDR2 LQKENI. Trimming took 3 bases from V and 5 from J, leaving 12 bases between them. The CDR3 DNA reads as TGTGCCAGCTCACCCGGGATCCCCCGAGATACGCAGTATTTT. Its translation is CASSPGIPRDTQYF.

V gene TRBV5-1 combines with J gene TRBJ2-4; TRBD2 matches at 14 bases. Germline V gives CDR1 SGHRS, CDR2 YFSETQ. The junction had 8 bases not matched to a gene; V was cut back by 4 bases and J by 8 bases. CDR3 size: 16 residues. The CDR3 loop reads CASSDGLAGGGDIQYF. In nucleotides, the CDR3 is TGCGCCAGCAGCGACGGACTAGCGGGAGGTGGGGACATTCAGTACTTC.

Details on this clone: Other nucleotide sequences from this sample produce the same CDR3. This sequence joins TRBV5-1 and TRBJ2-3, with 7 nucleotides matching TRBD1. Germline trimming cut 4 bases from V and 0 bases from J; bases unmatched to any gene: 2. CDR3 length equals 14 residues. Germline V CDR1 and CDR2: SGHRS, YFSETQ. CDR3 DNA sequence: TGCGCCAGCAGCCGGGGACAGAGCACAGATACGCAGTATTTT. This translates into CASSRGQSTDTQYF.